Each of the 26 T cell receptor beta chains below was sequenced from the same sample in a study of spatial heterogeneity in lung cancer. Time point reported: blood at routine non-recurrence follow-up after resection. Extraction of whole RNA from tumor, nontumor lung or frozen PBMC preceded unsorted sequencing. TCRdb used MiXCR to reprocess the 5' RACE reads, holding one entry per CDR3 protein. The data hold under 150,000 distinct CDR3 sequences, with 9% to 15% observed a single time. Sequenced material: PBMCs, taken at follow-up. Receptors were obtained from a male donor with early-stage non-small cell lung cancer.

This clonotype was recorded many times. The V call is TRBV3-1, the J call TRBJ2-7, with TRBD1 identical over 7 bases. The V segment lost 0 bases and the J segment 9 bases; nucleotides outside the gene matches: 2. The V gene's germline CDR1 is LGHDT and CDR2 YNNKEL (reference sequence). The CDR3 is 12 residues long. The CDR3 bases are TGTGCCAGCAGCCAAGAAGGGGGCGGGCAGTACTTC. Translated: CASSQEGGGQYF.

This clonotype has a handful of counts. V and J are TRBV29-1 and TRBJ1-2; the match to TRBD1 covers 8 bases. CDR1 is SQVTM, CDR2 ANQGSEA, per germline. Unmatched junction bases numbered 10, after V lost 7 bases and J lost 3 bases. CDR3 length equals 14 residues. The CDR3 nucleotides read TGCAGCGCCGCAGGGGGCGCTGGGGACTATGGCTACACCTTC. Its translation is CSAAGGAGDYGYTF.

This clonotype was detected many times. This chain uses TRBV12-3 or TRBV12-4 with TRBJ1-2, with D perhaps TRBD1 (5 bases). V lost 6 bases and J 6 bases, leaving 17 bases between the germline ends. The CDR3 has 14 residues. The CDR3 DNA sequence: TGTGCCAGCAGCCCCCTTCCCCAGGGAAATGGCTACACCTTC. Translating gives CASSPLPQGNGYTF.

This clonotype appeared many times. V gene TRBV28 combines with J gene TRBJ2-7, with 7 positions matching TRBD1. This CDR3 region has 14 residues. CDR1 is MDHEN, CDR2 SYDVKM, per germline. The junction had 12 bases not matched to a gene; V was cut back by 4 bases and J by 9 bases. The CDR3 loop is CASSSNRGLHGQYF. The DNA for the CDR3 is TGTGCCAGCAGTTCGAACAGGGGCCTCCACGGGCAGTACTTC.

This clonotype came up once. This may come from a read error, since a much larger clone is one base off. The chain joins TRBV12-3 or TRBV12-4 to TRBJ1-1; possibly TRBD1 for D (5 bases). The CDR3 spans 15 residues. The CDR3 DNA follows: TGTGCCAGCAGCCAGGACTCGACAGTGAACCCTGAAGCTTTCTTT. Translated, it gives CASSQDSTVNPEAFF.

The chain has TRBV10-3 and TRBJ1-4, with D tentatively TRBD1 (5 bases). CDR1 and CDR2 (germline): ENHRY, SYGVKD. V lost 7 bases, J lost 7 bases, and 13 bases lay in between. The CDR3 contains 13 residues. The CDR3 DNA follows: TGTGCCATCAAGAAGGACACAGCTGAAAAACTGTTTTTT. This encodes CAIKKDTAEKLFF.

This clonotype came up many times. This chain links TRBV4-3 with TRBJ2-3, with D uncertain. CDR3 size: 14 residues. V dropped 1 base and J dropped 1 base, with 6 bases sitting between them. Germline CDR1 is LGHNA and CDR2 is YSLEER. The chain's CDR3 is CASSQAGRTDTQYF. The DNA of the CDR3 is TGCGCCAGCAGCCAAGCTGGCCGCACAGATACGCAGTATTTT.

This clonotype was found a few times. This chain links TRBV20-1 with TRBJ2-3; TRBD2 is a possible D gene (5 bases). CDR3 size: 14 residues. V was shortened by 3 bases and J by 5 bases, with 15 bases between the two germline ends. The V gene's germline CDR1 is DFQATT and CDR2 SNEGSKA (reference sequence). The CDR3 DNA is TGCAGTGCTAGTAGGACTTCCCCCCTAGATACGCAGTATTTT. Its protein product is CSASRTSPLDTQYF.

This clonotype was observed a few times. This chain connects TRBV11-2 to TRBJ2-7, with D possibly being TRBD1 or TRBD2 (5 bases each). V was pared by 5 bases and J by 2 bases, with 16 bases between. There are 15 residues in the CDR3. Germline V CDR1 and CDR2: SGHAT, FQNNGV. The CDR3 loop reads CASSRSGTVTYEQYF. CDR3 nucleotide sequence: TGTGCCAGCAGCAGATCCGGGACGGTCACCTACGAGCAGTACTTC.

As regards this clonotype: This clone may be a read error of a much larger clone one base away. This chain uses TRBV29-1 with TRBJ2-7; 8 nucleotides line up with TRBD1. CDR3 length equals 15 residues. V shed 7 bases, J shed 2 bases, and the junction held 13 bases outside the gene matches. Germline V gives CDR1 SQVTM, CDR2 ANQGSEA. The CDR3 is CSGSQGQATTYEQYF. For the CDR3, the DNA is TGCAGCGGCAGCCAGGGACAGGCCACCACCTACGAGCAGTACTTC.

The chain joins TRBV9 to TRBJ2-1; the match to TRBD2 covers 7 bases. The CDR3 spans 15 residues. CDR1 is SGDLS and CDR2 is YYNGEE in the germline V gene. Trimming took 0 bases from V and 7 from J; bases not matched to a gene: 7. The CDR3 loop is CASSVELASRNEQFF. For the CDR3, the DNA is TGTGCCAGCAGCGTAGAACTAGCGAGTAGGAATGAGCAGTTCTTC.

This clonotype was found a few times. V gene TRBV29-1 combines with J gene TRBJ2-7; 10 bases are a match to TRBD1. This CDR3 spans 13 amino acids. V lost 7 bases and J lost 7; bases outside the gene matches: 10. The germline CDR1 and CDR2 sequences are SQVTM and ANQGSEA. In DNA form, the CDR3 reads TGCAGCGCCGGACAGGGGGGCAGTGGGGAGCAGTACTTC. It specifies CSAGQGGSGEQYF.

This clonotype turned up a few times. The CDR3 region has the DNA TGTGCCAGCAGTGAAGCGGGGGTGGGCACAGATACGCAGTATTTT. This codes for CASSEAGVGTDTQYF. This chain joins TRBV2 and TRBJ2-3; the D gene could be TRBD1 or TRBD2 (5 bases each). Per germline, CDR1 SNHLY and CDR2 FYNNEI. The V end lost 0 bases, the J end lost 1 base, and 8 bases lay between the germline ends. This CDR3 has 15 amino acids. Full variable domain (remainder filled in from reference TRBV2 and TRBJ2-3): EPEVTQTPSHQVTQMGQEVILRCVPISNHLYFYWYRQILGQKVEFLVSFYNNEISEKSEIFDDQFSVERPDGSNFTLKIRSTKLEDSAMYFCASSEAGVGTDTQYFGPGTRLTVL.

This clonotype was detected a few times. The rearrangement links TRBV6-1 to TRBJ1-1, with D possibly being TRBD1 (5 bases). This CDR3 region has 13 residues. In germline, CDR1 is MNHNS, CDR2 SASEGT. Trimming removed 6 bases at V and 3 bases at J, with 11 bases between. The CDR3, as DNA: TGTGCCAGCAGGGGACTTAGAGACACTGAAGCTTTCTTT. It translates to CASRGLRDTEAFF.

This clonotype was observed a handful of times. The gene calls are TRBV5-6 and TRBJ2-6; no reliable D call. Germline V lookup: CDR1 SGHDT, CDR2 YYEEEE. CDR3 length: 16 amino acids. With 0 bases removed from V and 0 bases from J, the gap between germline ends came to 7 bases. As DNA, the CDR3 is TGTGCCAGCAGCTTGGGCCATCCCTCTGGGGCCAACGTCCTGACTTTC. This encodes CASSLGHPSGANVLTF.

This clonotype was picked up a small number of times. This chain's CDR3 is CASSSLIVTQYF. The CDR3 DNA follows: TGTGCCAGCAGTTCCCTCATTGTTACGCAGTATTTT. The J gene is TRBJ2-3, the V gene TRBV6-2 or TRBV6-3; D not certain. Trimming cost V 4 bases and J 8 bases, with 10 bases left between them. This CDR3 spans 12 amino acids. Germline-derived CDR1 and CDR2 are MNHEY and SVGEGT.

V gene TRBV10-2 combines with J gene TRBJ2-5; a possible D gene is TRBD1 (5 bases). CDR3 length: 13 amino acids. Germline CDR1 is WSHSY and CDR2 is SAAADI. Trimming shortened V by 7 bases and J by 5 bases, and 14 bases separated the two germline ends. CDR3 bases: TGCGCCAGCACCCGCATGGGGCAGGAGACCCAGTACTTC. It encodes CASTRMGQETQYF.

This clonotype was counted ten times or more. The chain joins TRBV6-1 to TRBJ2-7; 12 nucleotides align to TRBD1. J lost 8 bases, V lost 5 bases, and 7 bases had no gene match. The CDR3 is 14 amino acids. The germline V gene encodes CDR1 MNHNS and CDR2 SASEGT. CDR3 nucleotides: TGTGCCAGCAGTACGGGACAGGGGGCAGGGAAGCAGTACTTC. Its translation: CASSTGQGAGKQYF.

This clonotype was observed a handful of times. CDR3 loop: CASSQDRDRAATEAFF. DNA for the CDR3: TGCGCCAGCAGCCAAGATAGAGACAGGGCCGCGACTGAAGCTTTCTTT. The chain joins TRBV4-1 to TRBJ1-1; 7 positions agree with TRBD1. With 0 bases clipped from V and 5 bases from J, the junction kept 9 bases outside the gene matches. Germline V gives CDR1 MGHRA, CDR2 YSYEKL. The CDR3 runs 16 residues.

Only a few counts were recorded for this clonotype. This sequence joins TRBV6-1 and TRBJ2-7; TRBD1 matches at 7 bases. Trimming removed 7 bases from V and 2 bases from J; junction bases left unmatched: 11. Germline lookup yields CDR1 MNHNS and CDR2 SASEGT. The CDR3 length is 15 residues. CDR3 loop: CASIGQAPLAYEQYF. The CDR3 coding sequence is TGTGCCAGCATTGGACAGGCCCCCTTAGCCTACGAGCAGTACTTC.

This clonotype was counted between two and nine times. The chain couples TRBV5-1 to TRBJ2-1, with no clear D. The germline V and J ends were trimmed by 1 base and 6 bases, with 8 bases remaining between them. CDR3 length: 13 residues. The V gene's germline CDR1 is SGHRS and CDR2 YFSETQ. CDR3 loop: CASSLTDRNEQFF. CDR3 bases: TGCGCCAGCAGCTTGACGGACCGCAATGAGCAGTTCTTC.

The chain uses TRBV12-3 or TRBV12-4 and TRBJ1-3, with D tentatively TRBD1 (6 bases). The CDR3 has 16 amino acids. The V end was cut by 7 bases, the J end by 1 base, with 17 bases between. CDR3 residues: CASTRRGGLSGNTIYF. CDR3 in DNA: TGTGCCAGCACCCGACGCGGGGGGCTTTCTGGAAACACCATATATTTT.

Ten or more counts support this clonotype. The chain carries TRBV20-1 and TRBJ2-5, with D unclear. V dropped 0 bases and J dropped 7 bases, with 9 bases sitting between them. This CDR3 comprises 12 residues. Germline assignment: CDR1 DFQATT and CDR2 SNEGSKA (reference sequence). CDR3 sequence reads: CSARDGVVTQYF. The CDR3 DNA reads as TGCAGTGCTAGAGATGGGGTCGTGACCCAGTACTTC.

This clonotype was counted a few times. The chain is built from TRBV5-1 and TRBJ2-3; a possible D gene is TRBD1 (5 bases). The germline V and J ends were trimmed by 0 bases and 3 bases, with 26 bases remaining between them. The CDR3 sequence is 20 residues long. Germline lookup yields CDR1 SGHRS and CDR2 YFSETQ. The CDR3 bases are TGCGCCAGCAGCTTGGATATCCAGGGCAGAAAGAGGCCCCGAACAGATACGCAGTATTTT. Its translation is CASSLDIQGRKRPRTDTQYF.

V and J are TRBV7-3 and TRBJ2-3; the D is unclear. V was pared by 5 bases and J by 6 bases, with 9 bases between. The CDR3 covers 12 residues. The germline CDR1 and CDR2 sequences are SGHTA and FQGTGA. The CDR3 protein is CASSPGSDTQYF. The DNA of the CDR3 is TGTGCCAGCAGCCCGGGCTCGGATACGCAGTATTTT.

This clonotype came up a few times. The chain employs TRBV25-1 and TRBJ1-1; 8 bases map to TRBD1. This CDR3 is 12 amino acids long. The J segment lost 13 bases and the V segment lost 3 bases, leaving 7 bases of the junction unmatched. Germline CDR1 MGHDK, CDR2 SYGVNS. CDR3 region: CASSDPGQGGFF. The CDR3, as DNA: TGTGCCAGCAGTGATCCCGGACAGGGAGGTTTCTTT.